The 19 T cell receptor beta chains below come from one sample, sequenced in a study of OX40 agonist ivuxolimab in advanced cancers. Receptor amplification or capture employed the immunoSEQ multiplex PCR assay. TCRdb limited this immuneACCESS table to in-frame rearrangements with V and J called. A share of clones is missing; checked studies link under half to unresolved V genes, and the rest is unexplained. The sample profile shows under 85,000 clones; about 84% of them were found once. Clones ranked in the top ten supply approximately 0.68% of the sample. Specimen: CD4+ or CD8+ T cells sorted from blood, collected in a trial of the OX40 agonist ivuxolimab. All receptors come from an adult with an advanced solid tumor such as melanoma, head and neck, liver or kidney cancer.

The chain combines TRBV7-9 with TRBJ2-1, with D possibly called TRBD1 or TRBD2 (6 bases each). CDR3 length: 15 amino acids. CDR1 and CDR2 (germline): SEHNR, FQNEAQ (reference sequence). Trimming stripped 7 bases from V and 1 base from J, with 14 bases between. The CDR3 is CASTGGGESYNEQFF. For the CDR3, the DNA is TGTGCCAGCACCGGGGGCGGGGAGTCCTACAATGAGCAGTTCTTC.

The chain recombines TRBV19 with TRBJ1-2; TRBD1 is a possible D gene (5 bases). The CDR3 runs to 15 residues. Germline V CDR1 and CDR2: LNHDA, SQIVND (reference sequence). V was clipped by 5 bases and J by 4 bases, with 17 bases between them. CDR3 DNA: TGTGCCAGTAGTTTGGGGGAGATCTCGGGCTATGGCTACACCTTC. It codes for CASSLGEISGYGYTF.

The gene calls are TRBV27 and TRBJ2-7; 10 bases match TRBD1. CDR3 size: 14 residues. Trimming cost V 7 bases and J 5 bases; bases outside gene matches: 8. CDR1 is MNHEY and CDR2 is SMNVEV in the germline V gene (reference sequence). The CDR3 DNA is TGTGCCAGCATAAATCGACAGGGGGCGAACGAGCAGTACTTC. Translating it yields CASINRQGANEQYF.

This rearrangement joins TRBV6-6 to TRBJ1-6; 7 bases fit TRBD1. The CDR3 covers 16 residues. The trim removed 6 bases at V and 7 bases at J, leaving 12 bases unmatched. Germline CDR1 and CDR2: MNHNY and SVGAGI (reference sequence). CDR3 coding DNA: TGTGCCAGCAGCCGTACAGGGGCCCCTAACAATTCACCCCTCCACTTT. Protein product: CASSRTGAPNNSPLHF.

Worth noting for this clone: The identical CDR3 is also encoded by other nucleotide sequences in the sample. The gene calls are TRBV5-1 and TRBJ2-3, with D tentatively TRBD1 (6 bases). V gave up 0 bases and J gave up 5 bases, with 10 bases separating them. The CDR3 loop spans 14 amino acids. Germline V gene lookup returns CDR1 SGHRS and CDR2 YFSETQ. The DNA of the CDR3 is TGCGCCAGCAGCTTGGACAGGGCCGGAGATACGCAGTATTTT. Its translation: CASSLDRAGDTQYF.

V usage is TRBV6-6 and J usage is TRBJ2-7; D call uncertain. This CDR3 comprises 11 residues. V was clipped by 2 bases and J by 4 bases, with 3 bases between them. CDR1 and CDR2 from the germline V gene are MNHNY and SVGAGI (reference sequence). CDR3 in DNA: TGTGCCAGCAGTTACCGATACGAGCAGTACTTC. This codes for CASSYRYEQYF.

This chain uses TRBV5-4 with TRBJ1-1, with a weak D call TRBD1 (6 bases). The CDR3 contains 14 residues. V gave up 0 bases and J gave up 4 bases, with 10 bases separating them. CDR1 is SGHNT and CDR2 is YYREEE in the germline V gene (reference sequence). The CDR3 sequence: CASSLVEGGTEAFF. The DNA of the CDR3 is TGTGCCAGCAGCTTGGTGGAGGGGGGCACTGAAGCTTTCTTT.

This sequence joins TRBV18 and TRBJ1-1; 8 bases agree with TRBD1. The CDR3 totals 15 residues. Looked up from germline, CDR1 is KGHSH and CDR2 is LQKENI. Trimming at V came to 3 bases and at J to 4 bases, leaving 7 bases not matched to a gene. Here the CDR3 reads CASSPTGDAGTEAFF. CDR3 bases: TGTGCCAGCTCACCGACAGGGGATGCGGGCACTGAAGCTTTCTTT. Drawing the rest from reference TRBV18 and TRBJ1-1, the complete variable domain is NAGVMQNPRHLVRRRGQEARLRCSPMKGHSHVYWYRQLPEEGLKFMVYLQKENIIDESGMPKERFSAEFPKEGPSILRIQQVVRGDSAAYFCASSPTGDAGTEAFFGQGTRLTVV.

This chain links TRBV11-1 with TRBJ2-5; D is unclear. The V gene's germline CDR1 is SGHAT and CDR2 FQDESV (reference sequence). CDR3 length: 12 residues. V was trimmed by 1 base and J by 8 bases, leaving 8 bases between them. The CDR3 loop is CASSLDSQTQYF. Written as DNA, the CDR3 is TGTGCCAGCAGCTTAGACTCACAAACCCAGTACTTC.

The genes are TRBV20-1 and TRBJ2-5; maybe TRBD1 (5 bases). Trimming took 7 bases from V and 3 from J, leaving 6 bases between them. Germline V gives CDR1 DFQATT, CDR2 SNEGSKA (reference sequence). The CDR3 is 10 amino acids. The CDR3 coding sequence is TGCAGTGTAGGGGAAGAGACCCAGTACTTC. Protein product: CSVGEETQYF.

The V and J genes are TRBV7-9 and TRBJ1-4; no clear D gene. There are 13 residues in the CDR3. V lost 0 bases, J lost 8 bases, and 7 bases lay in between. In germline, CDR1 is SEHNR, CDR2 FQNEAQ (reference sequence). CDR3 DNA sequence: TGTGCCAGCAGCTTAGCGTTCGGAGAAAAACTGTTTTTT. Residues: CASSLAFGEKLFF.

The rearrangement joins TRBV2 to TRBJ2-5, with D uncertain. CDR1 is SNHLY and CDR2 is FYNNEI in the germline V gene. There are 14 residues in the CDR3. V dropped 2 bases and J dropped 0 bases, with 7 bases sitting between them. The CDR3 coding sequence is TGTGCCAGCAGTGAAAACAGAGACCAAGAGACCCAGTACTTC. Translated: CASSENRDQETQYF.

The genes are TRBV4-3 and TRBJ1-4; D possibly corresponds to TRBD1 (5 bases). Germline V gives CDR1 LGHNA, CDR2 YSLEER. Deletions cut 0 bases from V and 7 bases from J, with 9 bases between. This CDR3 has 14 amino acids. CDR3 nucleotides: TGCGCCAGCAGCCAAGAAGGTACAGGTGAAAAACTGTTTTTT. Protein product: CASSQEGTGEKLFF.

The chain has TRBV5-1 and TRBJ2-1; no definite D call. CDR1 and CDR2 from the germline V gene are SGHRS and YFSETQ. V dropped 0 bases and J dropped 0 bases, with 7 bases sitting between them. There are 15 residues in the CDR3. The DNA for the CDR3 is TGCGCCAGCAGCTTGGCTATGAGCTCCTACAATGAGCAGTTCTTC. Its translation is CASSLAMSSYNEQFF.

V usage is TRBV5-1 and J usage is TRBJ2-2; 9 bases align to TRBD1. Germline CDR1 and CDR2: SGHRS and YFSETQ. The V segment lost 3 bases and the J segment 4 bases; nucleotides outside the gene matches: 4. This CDR3 comprises 15 residues. For the CDR3, the DNA is TGCGCCAGCAGCTATGGACAGGGGACCACCGGGGAGCTGTTTTTT. It translates to CASSYGQGTTGELFF.

This clone was recorded only once. The chain carries TRBV15 and TRBJ1-2, with 8 nucleotides matching TRBD1. The CDR3 runs 13 residues. The germline V gene has CDR1 LNHNV and CDR2 YYDKDF (reference sequence). V lost 3 bases, J lost 7 bases, and 4 bases stayed unmatched. The CDR3 nucleotides read TGTGCCACCAGCAGCCGGACAGGGTCTGGCTACACCTTC. It encodes CATSSRTGSGYTF. The full variable domain, its missing parts supplied by reference TRBV15 and TRBJ1-2, is DAMVIQNPRYQVTQFGKPVTLSCSQTLNHNVMYWYQQKSSQAPKLLFHYYDKDFNNEADTPDNFQSRRPNTSFCFLDIRSPGLGDTAMYLCATSSRTGSGYTFGSGTRLTVV.

The V and J genes are TRBV6-5 and TRBJ1-2; D is unclear. Germline CDR1 MNHEY, CDR2 SVGAGI. The CDR3 has 11 residues. Trimming took off 10 bases at V and 5 bases at J, with 11 bases between the two ends. The CDR3 region is CATRRRYGYTF. The CDR3 nucleotides are TGTGCCACCCGAAGGAGATATGGCTACACCTTC.

V gene TRBV19 combines with J gene TRBJ1-5; 7 positions match TRBD1. With 1 base clipped from V and 3 bases from J, the junction kept 3 bases outside the gene matches. CDR1 is LNHDA and CDR2 is SQIVND in the germline V gene (reference sequence). The CDR3 sequence is 15 residues long. As DNA, the CDR3 is TGTGCCAGTAGTATAGGGAGGGGGCACAATCAGCCCCAGCATTTT. It codes for CASSIGRGHNQPQHF.

This clone was seen only once. The chain recombines TRBV19 with TRBJ1-5, with D unresolved. Germline values: CDR1 LNHDA, CDR2 SQIVND (reference sequence). This CDR3 contains 18 residues. The germline V and J ends were trimmed by 1 base and 1 base, with 17 bases remaining between them. The CDR3 nucleotides are TGTGCCAGTAGTATAGTAAAGTGGACCTTTCGGAGCAATCAGCCCCAGCATTTT. Translation gives CASSIVKWTFRSNQPQHF.